This T cell receptor beta chain stems from a study of Ad26.COV2.S vaccination and SARS-CoV-2 variants. About the study: The Ad26.COV2.S arm of the COV1001 trial was where the donor was placed. Ad26.COV2.S, an intramuscular injection, was given once or twice 56 days apart. Study observations and caveats: Spike-specific TCR breadth ran higher among vaccine recipients than placebo recipients.

This clone was found once. Its antigen is undetermined. Produced via immunoSEQ multiplex PCR; TCRdb's table is partial and in-frame only. This repertoire shows roughly 240,000 clones, roughly 90% found once; its top ten account for around 10%. Indicated treatment: around 19 received Ad26.COV2.S at low or high dose, single or two shots; roughly five received placebo; per-sample allocation not given. At day 63 after the first vaccine or placebo injection, samples were drawn. Trimming removed 4 bases at V and 0 bases at J, with 7 bases between. CDR1 is SGHTA and CDR2 is FQGNSA in the germline V gene. The CDR3 totals 15 residues.

The genes are TRBV7-2 and TRBJ1-6, with D possibly TRBD1 on 5 matching bases. The material was peripheral blood, obtained in a trial of Ad26.COV2.S vaccine versus placebo. The sequence derives from a person aged 18 to 65 who received the Ad26.COV2.S COVID-19 vaccine or a placebo. DNA for the CDR3: TGTGCCAGCAGCTCAAGGGGCTCCTATAATTCACCCCTCCACTTT. It is translated as CASSSRGSYNSPLHF. Variable domain in full (rest from reference TRBV7-2 and TRBJ1-6): GAGVSQSPSNKVTEKGKDVELRCDPISGHTALYWYRQSLGQGLEFLIYFQGNSAPDKSGLPSDRFSAERTGGSVSTLTIQRTQQEDSAVYLCASSSRGSYNSPLHFGNGTRLTVT.